A selection of T cell receptor beta chains follows, all from one sample in a study of response to subunit inactivated influenza vaccine. MiXCR was run by TCRdb on the RT-PCR reads, yielding one entry per CDR3 protein. The profile shows 860,000 or so distinct CDR3 sequences, approximately 22% of them singletons. Sequences were derived from PBMCs from blood, sampled about 5 days after vaccination. All receptors come from a man in his fifties who received an inactivated influenza vaccine. CDR3s leave out the opening cysteine and the closing phenylalanine or tryptophan. The order of the fields is J gene, V gene, CDR3 length, CDR3 protein.

TRBJ1-1,TRBV5-1,14,ASSSGPGGMNTEAF
TRBJ2-1,TRBV3-1,14,ASSQYYGGDYNEQF
TRBJ1-3,TRBV10-3,13,AISPLGGSGNTIY
TRBJ2-3,TRBV5-4,13,ASSASGSRTDTQY
TRBJ1-1,TRBV5-6,13,ASSRESRFNTEAF
TRBJ2-5,TRBV6-1,11,ASSGNPQETQY
TRBJ2-5,TRBV27,11,AASRRSQETQY
TRBJ2-3,TRBV12-3/TRBV12-4,11,ASSFDSGNTQY
TRBJ2-2,TRBV7-2,13,ASTPQSMNTGELF
TRBJ1-1,TRBV30,11,ASDGLGRTEAF
TRBJ2-7,TRBV10-3,11,AISATGGHEQY